This TCR beta chain appears in the sequencing data of a study of spatial heterogeneity in lung cancer. Study in general: In raw reads, more than 8.5 appearances on average were recorded for each unique TCR and UMI combination.

Regarding time point: sample taken at primary tumor resection. Donors were about 70 untreated early-stage non-small cell lung cancer patients. TCRdb redid the calling of the 5' RACE reads with MiXCR, one entry per CDR3 protein. The table lists approximately 52,000 distinct CDR3 sequences, less than 5.5% of them singletons. Trimming pared 2 bases from V and 4 bases from J, leaving 15 bases between. Germline loops: CDR1 LGHNA, CDR2 YSLEER. The CDR3 runs to 16 residues. This material consisted of PBMCs, taken at surgery. The receptor was isolated from a male donor with early-stage non-small cell lung cancer. V usage is TRBV4-3 and J usage is TRBJ1-3; D might be TRBD1 (5 bases). This CDR3 is CASSQTTEARGNTIYF. The CDR3 coding sequence is TGCGCCAGCAGCCAAACGACAGAGGCAAGAGGAAACACCATATATTTT.